The 21 T cell receptor beta chains presented below share a single source sample, sequenced in a study of T cell repertoires in cytomegalovirus infection (dated 2019 in TCRdb). The data were produced on an Illumina HiSeq 1500. In-frame beta chains were kept once TCRdb had trimmed the public reads at Q25 with fastp and called clones with MiXCR. Entries that share a CDR3 protein sequence are merged under the most common genes and DNA. The sample records 100,000 to 150,000 distinct CDR3 sequences, 25% to 35% of which are singletons. Roughly 50% of the sample comes from the top ten. The treatment or condition label here, explained by the study, means: in vitro stimulation with specific CMV peptide epitopes to enrich CMV-specific T cells. What these receptors recognize is not known. Sample: CD8+ T cells from cultured PBMCs, taken from culture after CMV antigen stimulation. The receptor source for this set is a human donor in good health (CMV status not recorded). Some clones in this sample may be carry-over from other donors' samples.

This clonotype has a count of ten or more. The CDR3 is CASSPSRASLGSEQYF. The DNA of the CDR3 is TGTGCCAGCAGCCCATCCCGGGCCTCACTAGGGAGCGAGCAGTACTTC. This chain uses TRBV5-4 with TRBJ2-7; D possibly corresponds to TRBD2 (5 bases). The CDR3 consists of 16 residues. Between the trimmed V and J ends, which lost 4 bases and 6 bases, there was a span of 23 bases. Germline values: CDR1 SGHNT, CDR2 YYREEE (reference sequence).

The genes are TRBV15 and TRBJ1-2; 9 positions match TRBD1. The CDR3 runs 16 residues. The V segment lost 4 bases and the J segment 2 bases; nucleotides outside the gene matches: 8. Looked up from germline, CDR1 is LNHNV and CDR2 is YYDKDF (reference sequence). CDR3 sequence (DNA): TGTGCCACCAGCAAAGGGACAGGGATGATAAACTATGGCTACACCTTC. Translation: CATSKGTGMINYGYTF.

The CDR3 sequence is CASSQEYLKESGEFENTEAFF. The DNA for the CDR3 is TGCGCCAGCAGCCAAGAATATTTGAAGGAGTCGGGCGAGTTTGAGAACACTGAAGCTTTCTTT. This chain uses TRBV4-1 with TRBJ1-1; no definite D call. The V end lost 0 bases, the J end lost 1 base, and 27 bases lay between the germline ends. In germline, CDR1 is MGHRA, CDR2 YSYEKL. The CDR3 extends over 21 amino acids.

In its sample, this clonotype was seen a few times. The DNA is omitted, as the CDR3 cannot be located on it reliably, and the CDR3 follows TCRdb's listing. The chain combines TRBV6-1 with TRBJ2-3; the D segment call TRBD1 is taken from the table without a DNA check. CDR1 is MNHNS and CDR2 is SASEGT in the germline V gene. The CDR3 is 14 residues long, ends included. The CDR3 reads CASILGGPRDTQYF.

This clonotype was detected ten times or more. V gene TRBV7-2 combines with J gene TRBJ1-5; no firm D call. The germline V gene has CDR1 SGHTA and CDR2 FQGNSA. V lost 1 base and J lost 1, with 11 bases in between. This CDR3 has 16 amino acids. This CDR3 reads CASSLEGSISNQPQHF. The CDR3, as DNA: TGTGCCAGCAGCTTAGAGGGCAGCATCAGCAATCAGCCCCAGCATTTT.

The table lists this clonotype with many counts. The chain has TRBV7-2 and TRBJ1-2; D unresolved. The CDR3 spans 12 residues. Trimming left V 1 base short and J 8 bases short, with 8 bases between. Germline V gene data show CDR1 as SGHTA and CDR2 as FQGNSA. CDR3 protein: CASSLGVEGYTF. CDR3 DNA: TGTGCCAGCAGCTTAGGGGTGGAGGGCTACACCTTC.

The rearrangement joins TRBV28 to TRBJ2-3, with 13 bases matching TRBD2. The germline gives CDR1 MDHEN, CDR2 SYDVKM. J was trimmed by 6 bases and V by 4 bases; bases with no gene match: 10. The CDR3 extends over 17 amino acids. The CDR3 is CASSSTIGTSGVDTQYF. The CDR3 DNA is TGTGCCAGCAGTTCCACAATTGGGACTAGCGGGGTCGATACGCAGTATTTT.

The chain joins TRBV7-9 to TRBJ1-1, with D perhaps matching TRBD1 (5 bases). Trimming shortened V by 5 bases and J by 0 bases, and 16 bases separated the two germline ends. The CDR3 sequence is 16 residues long. Germline assignment: CDR1 SEHNR and CDR2 FQNEAQ (reference sequence). CDR3 region: CASSPQSWGVNTEAFF. CDR3 in DNA: TGTGCCAGCAGCCCACAGAGCTGGGGGGTGAACACTGAAGCTTTCTTT.

The chain joins TRBV7-6 to TRBJ1-1, with 8 bases matching TRBD1. The CDR3 length is 15 residues. CDR1 SGHVS and CDR2 FNYEAQ come from the germline V gene. Germline trimming cut 5 bases from V and 5 bases from J; bases unmatched to any gene: 10. As DNA, the CDR3 is TGTGCCAGCAGCCCGATCAGGGGGCGTGGAACTGAAGCTTTCTTT. It encodes CASSPIRGRGTEAFF.

Many counts were recorded for this clonotype. The rearrangement links TRBV7-9 to TRBJ1-2, with D unresolved. The CDR3 extends over 16 amino acids. Between the trimmed V and J ends, which lost 5 bases and 7 bases, there was a span of 23 bases. Per the germline V gene, CDR1 is SEHNR and CDR2 is FQNEAQ (reference sequence). As DNA, the CDR3 is TGTGCCAGCAGCCAAAACTCTAGGTCAGCGAAAAGTGGCTACACCTTC. It encodes CASSQNSRSAKSGYTF.

Many counts were recorded for this clonotype. The chain combines TRBV7-2 with TRBJ2-7, with D tentatively TRBD2 (5 bases). CDR1 SGHTA and CDR2 FQGNSA come from the germline V gene. With 2 bases removed from V and 6 bases from J, the gap between germline ends came to 17 bases. The CDR3 is 15 amino acids. CDR3 sequence reads: CASSLFGSAASEQYF. The CDR3 DNA follows: TGTGCCAGCAGCTTATTCGGTAGCGCGGCCTCCGAGCAGTACTTC.

The chain is built from TRBV6-1 and TRBJ2-1; D perhaps matches TRBD2 (5 bases). The CDR3 is made up of 15 amino acids. Germline CDR1 reads MNHNS; CDR2 reads SASEGT. Deletions cut 6 bases from V and 0 bases from J, with 12 bases between. The CDR3 loop is CASREEMSSYNEQFF. The CDR3 region has the DNA TGTGCCAGCAGGGAGGAGATGAGCTCCTACAATGAGCAGTTCTTC.

This clonotype was picked up a small number of times. The chain has TRBV12-3 or TRBV12-4 and TRBJ1-5, with 8 nucleotides matching TRBD1. The CDR3 extends over 15 amino acids. V lost 4 bases to trimming and J lost 2 bases; unmatched junction nucleotides: 4. The CDR3 coding sequence is TGTGCCAGCAGTTCGTACAGGGGGGGCAATCAGCCCCAGCATTTT. The encoded protein is CASSSYRGGNQPQHF.

This clonotype has more than one count but fewer than ten. The CDR3: CASSLLEGANTEAFF. The CDR3, as DNA: TGTGCCAGCAGCTTACTGGAGGGTGCGAACACTGAAGCTTTCTTT. The rearrangement uses TRBV7-9 and TRBJ1-1, with no clear D. The germline V gene encodes CDR1 SEHNR and CDR2 FQNEAQ (reference sequence). V gave up 2 bases and J gave up 1 base, with 11 bases separating them. The CDR3 is 15 amino acids.

V and J are TRBV29-1 and TRBJ2-3; 9 bases match TRBD2. CDR1 SQVTM and CDR2 ANQGSEA come from the germline V gene. The CDR3 has 18 residues. Trimming cost V 0 bases and J 1 base; bases outside gene matches: 11. The CDR3 nucleotides read TGCAGCGTTGAAGAGACCTTCACTAGCGGGTTCCGCACAGATACGCAGTATTTT. Its protein is CSVEETFTSGFRTDTQYF.

This clonotype was seen only a few times. The chain has TRBV7-2 and TRBJ2-7; no definite D call. V was clipped by 2 bases and J by 3 bases, with 8 bases between them. Germline values: CDR1 SGHTA, CDR2 FQGNSA. The CDR3 totals 13 residues. CDR3 region: CASSLKKDYEQYF. CDR3 coding DNA: TGTGCCAGCAGCTTAAAAAAGGACTACGAGCAGTACTTC.

This chain uses TRBV12-5 with TRBJ2-2; no clear D gene. Germline V gene lookup returns CDR1 LGHNT and CDR2 FRNRAP. V was shortened by 6 bases and J by 6 bases, with 11 bases between the two germline ends. The CDR3 is 13 amino acids. CDR3 region: CASGSASAGELFF. The CDR3 nucleotides read TGTGCTAGTGGATCCGCCTCGGCCGGGGAGCTGTTTTTT.

This clonotype appeared a few times. The chain carries TRBV5-6 and TRBJ2-2, with 8 bases fitting TRBD1. This CDR3 has 16 residues. The germline V gene has CDR1 SGHDT and CDR2 YYEEEE. Trimming took 4 bases from V and 6 from J; bases not matched to a gene: 11. The CDR3 here is CASSSLGQGPPGELFF. CDR3 sequence (DNA): TGTGCCAGCAGCAGCCTTGGACAGGGCCCTCCCGGGGAGCTGTTTTTT.

At least ten counts were recorded for this clonotype. The chain has TRBV2 and TRBJ1-5; 10 positions agree with TRBD1. Germline-derived CDR1 and CDR2 are SNHLY and FYNNEI. The ends lost 6 bases at V and 7 bases at J; junction bases unmatched: 12. The CDR3 consists of 16 residues. CDR3 in amino acids: CASSPDRGQEKQPQHF. The CDR3, as DNA: TGTGCCAGCAGCCCAGACAGGGGGCAGGAGAAGCAGCCCCAGCATTTT. Full variable domain (missing parts from reference TRBV2 and TRBJ1-5): EPEVTQTPSHQVTQMGQEVILRCVPISNHLYFYWYRQILGQKVEFLVSFYNNEISEKSEIFDDQFSVERPDGSNFTLKIRSTKLEDSAMYFCASSPDRGQEKQPQHFGDGTRLSIL.

This clonotype has a handful of counts. This rearrangement joins TRBV27 to TRBJ1-1, with D possibly being TRBD1 (6 bases). The CDR3 is 14 residues long. Germline values: CDR1 MNHEY, CDR2 SMNVEV (reference sequence). With 3 bases removed from V and 3 bases from J, the gap between germline ends came to 11 bases. The CDR3 region is CASSFGGMDTEAFF. The CDR3 DNA follows: TGTGCCAGCAGTTTTGGGGGCATGGACACTGAAGCTTTCTTT.

This clonotype was counted only a few times. This rearrangement joins TRBV4-2 to TRBJ1-1; D not resolved. V lost 0 bases and J 1 base, leaving 9 bases between the germline ends. Germline CDR1 and CDR2: LGHNA and YNFKEQ. This CDR3 contains 15 residues. CDR3 nucleotide sequence: TGTGCCAGCAGCCAAGATCATGCGGGGAACACTGAAGCTTTCTTT. Translation gives CASSQDHAGNTEAFF.